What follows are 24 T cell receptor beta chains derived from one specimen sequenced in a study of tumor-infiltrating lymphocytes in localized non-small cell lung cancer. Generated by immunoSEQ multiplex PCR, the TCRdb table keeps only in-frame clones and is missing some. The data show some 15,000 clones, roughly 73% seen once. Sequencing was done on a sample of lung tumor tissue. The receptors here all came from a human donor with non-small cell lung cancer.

CDR3 bases: TGTGCCACCAGCCCTCGGAGCGGCTATGGCTACACCTTC. Translated, it gives CATSPRSGYGYTF. J is TRBJ1-2 and V is TRBV15; D not resolved. The germline V gene encodes CDR1 LNHNV and CDR2 YYDKDF (reference sequence). Between the trimmed V and J ends, which lost 5 bases and 4 bases, there was a span of 11 bases. CDR3 length equals 13 residues.

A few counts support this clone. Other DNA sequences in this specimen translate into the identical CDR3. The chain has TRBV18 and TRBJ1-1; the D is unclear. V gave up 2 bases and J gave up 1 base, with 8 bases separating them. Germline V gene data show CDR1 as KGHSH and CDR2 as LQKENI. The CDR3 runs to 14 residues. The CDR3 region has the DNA TGTGCCAGCTCACCAAATCCCGGGAACACTGAAGCTTTCTTT. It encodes CASSPNPGNTEAFF.

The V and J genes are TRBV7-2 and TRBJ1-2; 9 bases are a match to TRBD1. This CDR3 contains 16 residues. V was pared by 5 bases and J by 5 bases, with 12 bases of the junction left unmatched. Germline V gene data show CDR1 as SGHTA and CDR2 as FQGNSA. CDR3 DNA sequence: TGTGCCAGCAGCCCGGGCGGACAGGGGACTCGGTATGGCTACACCTTC. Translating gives CASSPGGQGTRYGYTF.

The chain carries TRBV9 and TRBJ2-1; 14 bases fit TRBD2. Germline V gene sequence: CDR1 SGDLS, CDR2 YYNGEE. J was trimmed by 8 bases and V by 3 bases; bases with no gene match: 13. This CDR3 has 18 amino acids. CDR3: CASSATSGRARWADEQFF. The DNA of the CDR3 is TGTGCCAGCAGCGCGACTAGCGGGAGGGCAAGGTGGGCCGATGAGCAGTTCTTC.

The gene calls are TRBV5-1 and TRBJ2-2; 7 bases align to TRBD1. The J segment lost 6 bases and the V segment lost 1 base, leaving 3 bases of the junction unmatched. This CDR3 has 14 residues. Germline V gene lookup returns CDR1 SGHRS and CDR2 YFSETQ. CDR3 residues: CASSLFQGAGELFF. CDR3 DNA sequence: TGCGCCAGCAGCTTGTTCCAGGGGGCCGGGGAGCTGTTTTTT. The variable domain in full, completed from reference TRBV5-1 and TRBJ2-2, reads KAGVTQTPRYLIKTRGQQVTLSCSPISGHRSVSWYQQTPGQGLQFLFEYFSETQRNKGNFPGRFSGRQFSNSRSEMNVSTLELGDSALYLCASSLFQGAGELFFGEGSRLTVL.

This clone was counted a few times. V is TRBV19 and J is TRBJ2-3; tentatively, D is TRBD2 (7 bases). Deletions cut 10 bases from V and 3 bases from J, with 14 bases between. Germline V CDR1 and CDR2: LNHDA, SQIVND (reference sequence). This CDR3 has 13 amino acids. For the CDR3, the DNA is TGTGCCAATAAGGGGGGGGCGACAGATACGCAGTATTTT. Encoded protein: CANKGGATDTQYF.

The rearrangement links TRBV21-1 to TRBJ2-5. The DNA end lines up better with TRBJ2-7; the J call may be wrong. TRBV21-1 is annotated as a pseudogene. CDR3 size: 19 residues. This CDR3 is CASSKVGCPEAGSTYEQYF. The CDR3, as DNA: TGTGCCAGCAGCAAAGTGGGCTGTCCTGAGGCAGGGAGTACGTACGAGCAGTACTTC.

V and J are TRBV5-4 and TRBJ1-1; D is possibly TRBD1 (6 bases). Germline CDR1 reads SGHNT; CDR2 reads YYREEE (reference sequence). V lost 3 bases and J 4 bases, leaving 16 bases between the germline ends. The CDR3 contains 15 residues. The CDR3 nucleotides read TGTGCCAGCAGCTCAAAAACAGGGAGCGGCACTGAAGCTTTCTTT. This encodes CASSSKTGSGTEAFF.

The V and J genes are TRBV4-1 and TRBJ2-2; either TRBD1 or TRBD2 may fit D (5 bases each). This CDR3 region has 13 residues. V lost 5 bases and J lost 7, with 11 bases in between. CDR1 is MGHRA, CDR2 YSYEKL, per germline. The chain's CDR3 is CASSFQGDGELFF. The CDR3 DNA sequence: TGCGCCAGCAGCTTCCAGGGAGACGGGGAGCTGTTTTTT.

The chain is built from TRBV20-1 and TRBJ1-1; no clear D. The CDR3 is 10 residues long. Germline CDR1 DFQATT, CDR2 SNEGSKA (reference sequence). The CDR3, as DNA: TGCAGGGGAGGTGGCACTGAAGCTTTCTTT. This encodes CRGGGTEAFF.

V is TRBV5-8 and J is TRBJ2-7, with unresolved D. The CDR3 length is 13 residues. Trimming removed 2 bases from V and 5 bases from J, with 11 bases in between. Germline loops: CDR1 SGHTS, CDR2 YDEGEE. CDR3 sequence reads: CASSFSGNHEQYF. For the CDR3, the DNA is TGTGCCAGCAGCTTTTCAGGTAACCACGAGCAGTACTTC.

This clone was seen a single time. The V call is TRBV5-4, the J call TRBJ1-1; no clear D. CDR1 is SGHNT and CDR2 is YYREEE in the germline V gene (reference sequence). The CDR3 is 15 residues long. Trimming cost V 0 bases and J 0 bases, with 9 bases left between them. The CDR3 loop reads CASSLAGRMNTEAFF. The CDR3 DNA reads TGTGCCAGCAGCTTGGCGGGTCGCATGAACACTGAAGCTTTCTTT.

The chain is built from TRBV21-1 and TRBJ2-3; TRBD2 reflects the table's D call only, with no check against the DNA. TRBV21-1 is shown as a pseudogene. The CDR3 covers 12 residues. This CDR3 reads CANPPGGDTQYF. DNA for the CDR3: TGTGCCAACCCTCCCGGAGGAGATACGCAGTATTTT.

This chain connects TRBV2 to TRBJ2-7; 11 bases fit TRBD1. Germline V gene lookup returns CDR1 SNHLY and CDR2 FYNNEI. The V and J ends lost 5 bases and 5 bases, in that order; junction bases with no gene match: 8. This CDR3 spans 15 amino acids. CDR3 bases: TGTGCCAGCAGTTCTCCGGGACAGGGGGTAAACGAGCAGTACTTC. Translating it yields CASSSPGQGVNEQYF.

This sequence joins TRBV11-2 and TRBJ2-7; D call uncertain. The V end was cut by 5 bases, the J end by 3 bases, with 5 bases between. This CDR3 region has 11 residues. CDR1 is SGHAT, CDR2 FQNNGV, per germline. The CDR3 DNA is TGTGCCAGCAGCGTAATCTACGAGCAGTACTTC. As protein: CASSVIYEQYF.

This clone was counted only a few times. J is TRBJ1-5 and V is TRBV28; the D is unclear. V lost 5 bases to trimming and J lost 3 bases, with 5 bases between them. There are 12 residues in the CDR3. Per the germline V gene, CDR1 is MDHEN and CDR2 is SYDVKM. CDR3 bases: TGTGCCAGCAGTCTTATCAATCAGCCCCAGCATTTT. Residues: CASSLINQPQHF.

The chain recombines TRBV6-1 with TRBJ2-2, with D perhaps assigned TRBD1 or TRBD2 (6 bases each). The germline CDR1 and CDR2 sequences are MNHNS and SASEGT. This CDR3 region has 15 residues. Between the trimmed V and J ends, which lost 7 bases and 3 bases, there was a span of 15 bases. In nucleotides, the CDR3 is TGTGCCAGCATCTTGGGGGGCTTTGACACCGGGGAGCTGTTTTTT. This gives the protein CASILGGFDTGELFF.

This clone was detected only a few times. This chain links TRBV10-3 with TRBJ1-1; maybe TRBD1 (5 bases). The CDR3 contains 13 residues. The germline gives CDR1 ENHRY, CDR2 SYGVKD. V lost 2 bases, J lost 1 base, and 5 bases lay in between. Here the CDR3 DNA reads TGTGCCATCAGTGAGAGGGGGAACACTGAAGCTTTCTTT. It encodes CAISERGNTEAFF.

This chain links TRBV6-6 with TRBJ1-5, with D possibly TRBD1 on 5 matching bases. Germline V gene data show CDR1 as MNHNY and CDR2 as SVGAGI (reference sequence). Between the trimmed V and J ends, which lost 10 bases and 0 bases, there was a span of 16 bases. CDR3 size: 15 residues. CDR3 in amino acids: CAIRDGRYSNQPQHF. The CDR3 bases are TGTGCCATCCGGGACGGAAGGTATAGCAATCAGCCCCAGCATTTT.

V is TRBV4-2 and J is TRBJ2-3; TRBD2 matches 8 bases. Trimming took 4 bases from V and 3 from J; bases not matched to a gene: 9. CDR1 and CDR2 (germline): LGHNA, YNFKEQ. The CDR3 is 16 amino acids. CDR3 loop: CASSPDSGVGTDTQYF. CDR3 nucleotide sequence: TGTGCCAGCAGCCCAGATAGCGGGGTAGGGACAGATACGCAGTATTTT.

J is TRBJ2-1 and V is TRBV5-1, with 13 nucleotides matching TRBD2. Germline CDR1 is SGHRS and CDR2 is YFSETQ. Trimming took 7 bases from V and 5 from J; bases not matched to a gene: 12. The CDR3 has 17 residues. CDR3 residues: CASSKITGTSGNNEQFF. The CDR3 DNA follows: TGCGCCAGCTCAAAAATAACCGGGACTAGCGGGAACAATGAGCAGTTCTTC.

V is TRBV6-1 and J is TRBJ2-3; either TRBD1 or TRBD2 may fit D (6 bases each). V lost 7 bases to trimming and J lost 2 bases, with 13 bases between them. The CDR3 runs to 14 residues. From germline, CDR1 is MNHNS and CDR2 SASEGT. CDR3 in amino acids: CASTQGRTTDTQYF. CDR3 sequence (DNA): TGTGCCAGCACCCAGGGGAGGACCACAGATACGCAGTATTTT.

CDR3 sequence: CAIKGERGQPQHF. Here the CDR3 DNA reads TGTGCCATCAAGGGGGAACGGGGGCAGCCCCAGCATTTT. The rearrangement joins TRBV10-3 to TRBJ1-5, with D possibly matching TRBD1 (6 bases). Per germline, CDR1 ENHRY and CDR2 SYGVKD. This CDR3 spans 13 amino acids. Trimming stripped 7 bases from V and 7 bases from J, with 14 bases between.

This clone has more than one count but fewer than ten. The CDR3 loop is CAWMGGGANEKLFF. In nucleotides, the CDR3 is TGTGCCTGGATGGGAGGAGGGGCTAATGAAAAACTGTTTTTT. This rearrangement joins TRBV30 to TRBJ1-4; perhaps TRBD1 as D (5 bases). Trimming left V 4 bases short and J 3 bases short, with 12 bases between. This CDR3 has 14 residues. Germline assignment: CDR1 GTSNPN and CDR2 SVGIG (reference sequence). Looking up the rest from reference TRBV30 and TRBJ1-4 gives the full variable domain: SQTIHQWPATLVQPVGSPLSLECTVEGTSNPNLYWYRQAAGRGLQLLFYSVGIGQISSEVPQNLSASRPQDRQFILSSKKLLLSDSGFYLCAWMGGGANEKLFFGSGTQLSVL.